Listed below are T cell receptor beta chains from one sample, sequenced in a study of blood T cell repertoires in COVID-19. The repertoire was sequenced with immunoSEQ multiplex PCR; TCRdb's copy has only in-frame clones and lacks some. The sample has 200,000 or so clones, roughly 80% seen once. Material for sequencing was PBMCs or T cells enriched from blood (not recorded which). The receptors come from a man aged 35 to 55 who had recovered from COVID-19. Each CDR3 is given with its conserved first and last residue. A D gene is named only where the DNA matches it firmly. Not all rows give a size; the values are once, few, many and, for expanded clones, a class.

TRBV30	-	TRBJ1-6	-	CAWSAQVNSLNSPLHF	TGTGCCTGGAGTGCACAGGTTAATTCACTCAATTCACCCCTCCACTTT
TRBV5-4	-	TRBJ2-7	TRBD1	CASSLGGQGGYEQYF	TGTGCCAGCAGCTTGGGAGGACAGGGGGGCTACGAGCAGTACTTC
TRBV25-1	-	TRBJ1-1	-	CASSEVGYVTEAFF	TGTGCCAGCAGTGAAGTCGGGTATGTCACTGAAGCTTTCTTT
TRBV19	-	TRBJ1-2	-	CASSIGSAGSYGYTF	TGTGCCAGTAGTATAGGGTCTGCAGGGTCCTATGGCTACACCTTC
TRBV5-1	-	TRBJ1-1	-	CASSLAHSNTEAFF	TGCGCCAGCAGCTTGGCGCACTCAAACACTGAAGCTTTCTTT
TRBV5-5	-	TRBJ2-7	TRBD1	CASSLGPGTAYEQYF	TGTGCCAGCAGCTTGGGGCCCGGGACAGCCTACGAGCAGTACTTC
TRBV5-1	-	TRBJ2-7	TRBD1	CASRKTGANYEQYF	TGCGCCAGCAGAAAGACAGGGGCTAACTACGAGCAGTACTTC
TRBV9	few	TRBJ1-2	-	CASSVDTGVSYGYTF	TGTGCCAGCAGCGTAGATACAGGTGTAAGCTATGGCTACACCTTC
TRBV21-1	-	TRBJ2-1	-	CASSKKAGECSYNEQFF	TGTGCCAGCAGCAAAAAGGCGGGGGAATGCTCCTACAATGAGCAGTTCTTC
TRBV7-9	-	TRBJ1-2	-	CASSLDGRGYTF	TGTGCCAGCAGCTTAGATGGCCGTGGCTACACCTTC
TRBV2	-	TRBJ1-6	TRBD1	CASSNMGQPNSPLHF	TGTGCCAGCAGTAATATGGGACAGCCAAATTCACCCCTCCACTTT
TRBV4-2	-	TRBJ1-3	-	CASSQATGPSGNTIYF	TGTGCCAGCAGCCAAGCAACAGGGCCCTCTGGAAACACCATATATTTT
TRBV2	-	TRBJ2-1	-	CASSEQGNWGVEQFF	TGTGCCAGCAGTGAACAGGGTAATTGGGGTGTTGAGCAGTTCTTC
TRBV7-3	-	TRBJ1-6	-	CASSKTSLGGVNSPLHF	TGTGCCAGCAGCAAAACAAGCCTCGGCGGGGTAAATTCACCCCTCCACTTT
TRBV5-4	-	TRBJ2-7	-	CASSLAGGISYEQYF	TGTGCCAGCAGCTTGGCCGGCGGGATCTCCTACGAGCAGTACTTC
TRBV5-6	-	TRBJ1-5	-	CASSSIRGTQHF	TGTGCCAGCAGTTCCATCAGGGGCACCCAGCATTTT
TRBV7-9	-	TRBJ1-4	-	CASSPSAAANEKLFF	TGTGCCAGCAGCCCCTCGGCAGCGGCTAATGAAAAACTGTTTTTT
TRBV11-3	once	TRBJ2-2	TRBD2	CASSLEVLAGGPGELFF	TGTGCCAGCAGCTTAGAGGTCCTAGCGGGGGGGCCCGGGGAGCTGTTTTTT
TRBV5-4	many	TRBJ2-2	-	CASSLAGRGVSTGELFF	TGTGCCAGCAGCTTAGCGGGTCGAGGGGTGAGCACCGGGGAGCTGTTTTTT
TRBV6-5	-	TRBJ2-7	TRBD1	CASSYLWQGAWEQYF	TGTGCCAGCAGTTACTTATGGCAGGGGGCTTGGGAGCAGTACTTC
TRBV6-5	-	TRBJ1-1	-	CASSYMAGSTNTEAFF	TGTGCCAGCAGTTATATGGCAGGATCAACGAACACTGAAGCTTTCTTT
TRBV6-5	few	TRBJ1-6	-	CAVNESPLHF	TGTGCCGTCAACGAGTCACCCCTCCACTTT
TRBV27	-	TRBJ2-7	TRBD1	CASSLGQGLYEQYF	TGTGCCAGCAGTTTAGGACAGGGCTTGTACGAGCAGTACTTC
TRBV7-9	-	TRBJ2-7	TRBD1	CASSLDTGQGTYEQYF	TGTGCCAGCAGCTTAGATACGGGACAGGGAACCTACGAGCAGTACTTC
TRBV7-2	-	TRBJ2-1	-	CASSPRGQGPYNEQFF	TGTGCCAGCAGCCCCCGGGGACAAGGACCCTACAATGAGCAGTTCTTC
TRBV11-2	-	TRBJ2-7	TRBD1	CASSLMWGQGSEQYF	TGTGCCAGCAGCTTAATGTGGGGACAGGGCTCCGAGCAGTACTTC
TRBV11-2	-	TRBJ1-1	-	CASSQKVGANTEAFF	TGTGCCAGCAGTCAAAAGGTGGGGGCTAACACTGAAGCTTTCTTT
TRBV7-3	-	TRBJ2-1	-	CASSLSGSSYNEQFF	TGTGCCAGCAGCTTATCGGGTAGCTCCTACAATGAGCAGTTCTTC
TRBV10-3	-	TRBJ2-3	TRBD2	CAISDSRGGTDTQYF	TGTGCCATCAGTGATTCACGGGGGGGCACAGATACGCAGTATTTT
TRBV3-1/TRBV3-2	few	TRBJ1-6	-	CASSQGSDRISYNSPLHF	TGTGCCAGCAGCCAAGGGTCCGACAGAATATCCTATAATTCACCCCTCCACTTT
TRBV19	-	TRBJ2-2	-	CASSFRDTGELFF	TGTGCCAGTAGTTTCAGGGACACCGGGGAGCTGTTTTTT
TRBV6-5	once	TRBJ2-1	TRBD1	CASSYSGDRGNEQFF	TGTGCCAGCAGTTACTCGGGGGACAGGGGGAATGAGCAGTTCTTC
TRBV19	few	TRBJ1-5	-	CASSSGGENQPQHF	TGTGCCAGTAGTTCCGGGGGGGAGAATCAGCCCCAGCATTTT
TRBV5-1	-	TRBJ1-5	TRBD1	CASSLQGAGQPQHF	TGCGCCAGCAGCTTACAGGGGGCGGGTCAGCCCCAGCATTTT
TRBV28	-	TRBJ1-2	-	CASRMGGFYNGYTF	TGTGCCAGCAGAATGGGAGGGTTTTACAATGGCTACACCTTC
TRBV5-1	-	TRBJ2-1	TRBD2	CASSLVPSGGNEQFF	TGCGCCAGCAGCTTGGTACCTAGCGGGGGCAATGAGCAGTTCTTC
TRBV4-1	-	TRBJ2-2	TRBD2	CASSQEGTTLTGELFF	TGCGCCAGCAGCCAAGAAGGGACTACCCTCACCGGGGAGCTGTTTTTT
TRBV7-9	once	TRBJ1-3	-	CASSPKTRISDTIYF	TGTGCCAGCAGCCCTAAGACAAGGATTTCGGACACCATATATTTT